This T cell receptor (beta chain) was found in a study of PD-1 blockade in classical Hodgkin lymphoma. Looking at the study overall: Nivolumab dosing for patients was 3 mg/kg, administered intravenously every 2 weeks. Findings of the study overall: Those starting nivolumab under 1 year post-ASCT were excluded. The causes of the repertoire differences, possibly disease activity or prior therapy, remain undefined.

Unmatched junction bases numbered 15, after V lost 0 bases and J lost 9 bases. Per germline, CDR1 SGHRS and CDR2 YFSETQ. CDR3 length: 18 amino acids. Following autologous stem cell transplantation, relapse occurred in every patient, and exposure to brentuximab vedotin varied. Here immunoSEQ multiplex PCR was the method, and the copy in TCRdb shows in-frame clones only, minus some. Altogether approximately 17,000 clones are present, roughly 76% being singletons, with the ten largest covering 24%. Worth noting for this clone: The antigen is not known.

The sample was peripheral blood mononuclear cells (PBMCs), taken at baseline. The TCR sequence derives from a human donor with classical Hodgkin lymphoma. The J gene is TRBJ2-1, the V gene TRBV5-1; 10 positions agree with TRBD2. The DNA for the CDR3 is TGCGCCAGCAGCTTGGAGCCGCTAGCGGGAGCCAGACCCGCTGAGCAGTTCTTC. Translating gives CASSLEPLAGARPAEQFF.